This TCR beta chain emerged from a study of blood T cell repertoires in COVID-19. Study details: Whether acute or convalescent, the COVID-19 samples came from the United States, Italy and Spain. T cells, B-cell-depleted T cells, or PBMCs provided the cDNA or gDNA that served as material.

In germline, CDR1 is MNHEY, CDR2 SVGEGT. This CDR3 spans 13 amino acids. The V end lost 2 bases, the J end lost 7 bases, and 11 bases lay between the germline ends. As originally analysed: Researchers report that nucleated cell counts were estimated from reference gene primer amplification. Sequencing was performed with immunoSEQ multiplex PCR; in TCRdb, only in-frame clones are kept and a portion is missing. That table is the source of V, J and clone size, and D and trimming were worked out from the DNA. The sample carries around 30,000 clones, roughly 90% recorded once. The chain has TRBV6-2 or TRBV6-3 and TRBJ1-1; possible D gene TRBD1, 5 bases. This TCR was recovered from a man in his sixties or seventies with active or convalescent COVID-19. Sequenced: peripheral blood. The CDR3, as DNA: TGTGCCAGCAGTTACGGAGGGGACGGTGAAGCTTTCTTT. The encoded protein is CASSYGGDGEAFF.